The count of the clone carrying this T cell receptor (beta chain) is one. Sequencing used immunoSEQ multiplex PCR; TCRdb keeps in-frame clones, though not all of them. Of hundreds of thousands of clones in the sample, 70% to 90% were seen once. Germline V gene sequence: CDR1 SGHDT, CDR2 YYEEEE. The V end was cut by 0 bases, the J end by 8 bases, with 8 bases between. The CDR3 is 13 amino acids. This record comes from a study of blood T cell repertoires in COVID-19. Overall study: Donors in the United States, Italy and Spain gave samples during acute or convalescent COVID-19. The analysed material was cDNA or gDNA that came from T cells, B-cell-depleted T cells, or PBMCs.

This chain joins TRBV5-6 and TRBJ1-4; possible D gene TRBD1, 5 bases. Sequenced: peripheral blood. The sequence was obtained from a man aged 50-59 years with active or convalescent COVID-19. The chain's CDR3 is CASSLATEEKLFF. The CDR3, as DNA: TGTGCCAGCAGCTTGGCGACAGAAGAAAAACTGTTTTTT. The full variable domain, completed using reference TRBV5-6 and TRBJ1-4, is DAGVTQSPTHLIKTRGQQVTLRCSPKSGHDTVSWYQQALGQGPQFIFQYYEEEERQRGNFPDRFSGHQFPNYSSELNVNALLLGDSALYLCASSLATEEKLFFGSGTQLSVL.